The clone carrying this TCR beta chain was observed a few times. Its antigen is not known. With 1 base clipped from V and 5 bases from J, the junction kept 21 bases outside the gene matches. The V gene's germline CDR1 is KGHDR and CDR2 SFDVKD. This CDR3 has 20 amino acids. These data originate in a study of T-cell reconstitution after alpha-beta-depleted transplantation in children. Using unique molecular identifiers, the investigators prepared the TCRbeta library. TCRdb ran MiXCR on the PCR reads and lists one entry per CDR3 protein. The sample yields fewer than 1 million distinct CDR3 sequences, roughly 15% seen once. Study results and caveats: Two months or so post-transplant, alpha-beta T cells reportedly derived from several hundred expanded graft clones. After transplant, high TCRbeta diversity at day 60 in some patients arose from surviving recipient T cells and thymic progenitors. Newly produced T cells mostly provided counts and TCRbeta diversity after one year, as hyperexpanded clones declined.

The source material was PBMCs, mostly from graft donor cells, sampled 360 days after TCRalphabeta/CD19-depleted stem cell transplant. This chain joins TRBV24-1 and TRBJ2-5; 7 bases agree with TRBD2. The sequence was obtained from a male patient aged 5 to 17 who had a stem cell transplant for acute lymphoblastic leukemia, so the T cells may come from the graft donor. The CDR3 DNA sequence: TGTGCCACCAGTGATTTTCGTGGGACGGTGATCGCGCGGGAGTCGGAGACCCAGTACTTC. It encodes CATSDFRGTVIARESETQYF.